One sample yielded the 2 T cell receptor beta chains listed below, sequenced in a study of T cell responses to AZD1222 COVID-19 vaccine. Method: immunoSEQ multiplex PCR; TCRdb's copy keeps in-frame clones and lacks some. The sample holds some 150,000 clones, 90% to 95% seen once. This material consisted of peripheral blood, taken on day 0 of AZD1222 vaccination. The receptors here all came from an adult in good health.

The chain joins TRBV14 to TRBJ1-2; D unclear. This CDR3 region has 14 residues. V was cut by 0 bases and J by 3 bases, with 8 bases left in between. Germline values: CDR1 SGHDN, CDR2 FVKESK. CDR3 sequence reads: CASSQDWGDYGYTF. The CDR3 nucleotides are TGTGCCAGCAGCCAAGACTGGGGAGACTATGGCTACACCTTC.

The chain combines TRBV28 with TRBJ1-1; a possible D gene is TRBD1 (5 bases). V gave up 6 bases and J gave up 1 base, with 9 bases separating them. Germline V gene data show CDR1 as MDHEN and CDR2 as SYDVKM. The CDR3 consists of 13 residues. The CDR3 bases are TGTGCCAGCAGCACCCAGGGGAACACTGAAGCTTTCTTT. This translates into CASSTQGNTEAFF.